This TCR beta chain was sequenced during a study of cytomegalovirus exposure and HLA in healthy donors. Study information: Previous work identified roughly 120 million unique TCR beta sequences from about 179 million T cells. Study results and limitations: A later analysis found TCR association rates differed by HLA locus, highest for DRB1 and lowest for HLA-C. Previously analyzed data showed that most TCR beta V segments were productive at a frequency of about 90% or about 30%.

Details on this clone: Its target is not known.

Germline V gene lookup returns CDR1 SGHNT and CDR2 YYREEE (reference sequence). CDR3 length: 18 residues. Unmatched junction bases numbered 15, after V lost 5 bases and J lost 0 bases. The PCR contained 60 Vbeta and 13 Jbeta primers. Profiling relied on immunoSEQ multiplex PCR, and the TCRdb table lists in-frame clones only, not all of them. The data show more than 150,000 clones, over 65% seen once. Every donor was a healthy person donating bone marrow. The sequence was collected from a man aged 18 to 29 in good health and CMV-seronegative. Sequenced: PBMCs. V is TRBV5-4 and J is TRBJ2-5; 8 nucleotides agree with TRBD2. In nucleotides, the CDR3 is TGTGCCAGCAGACTCAGTTCCGGGGGGGGCCAGTACCAAGAGACCCAGTACTTC. Translation: CASRLSSGGGQYQETQYF.